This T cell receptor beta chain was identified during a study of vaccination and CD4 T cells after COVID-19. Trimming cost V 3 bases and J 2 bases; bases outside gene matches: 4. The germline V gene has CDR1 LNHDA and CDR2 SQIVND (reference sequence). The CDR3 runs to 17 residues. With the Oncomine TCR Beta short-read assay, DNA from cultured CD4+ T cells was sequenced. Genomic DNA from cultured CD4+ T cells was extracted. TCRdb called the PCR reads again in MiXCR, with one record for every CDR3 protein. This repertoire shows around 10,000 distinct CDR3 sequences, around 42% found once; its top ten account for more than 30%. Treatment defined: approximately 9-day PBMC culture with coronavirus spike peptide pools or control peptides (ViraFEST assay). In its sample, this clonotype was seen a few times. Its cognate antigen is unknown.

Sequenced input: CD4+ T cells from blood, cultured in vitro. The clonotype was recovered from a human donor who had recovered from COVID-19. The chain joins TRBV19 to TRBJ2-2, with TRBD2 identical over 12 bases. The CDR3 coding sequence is TGTGCCAGTAGTATGGGACTAGCGGGTTACAACACCGGGGAGCTGTTTTTT. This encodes CASSMGLAGYNTGELFF.